This T cell receptor (beta chain) stems from a study of OX40 agonist ivuxolimab in advanced cancers. Study in general: Ivuxolimab was administered intravenously to patients at 0.01 to 10 mg/kg every 2 weeks.

About this clone itself: What it binds is not known.

Here immunoSEQ multiplex PCR was the method, and the copy in TCRdb shows in-frame clones only, minus some. There are about 62,000 clones in the sample; more than 65% occur only once, and about 11% lies in the top ten. General observations from the study: At doses 0.1 to 3.0 mg/kg, CD4+ and CD8+ clones expanded.

The germline V gene has CDR1 MNHEY and CDR2 SMNVEV (reference sequence). The CDR3 runs 15 residues. Trimming left V 5 bases short and J 4 bases short, with 15 bases between. Enrollment shut out patients with autoimmune disease history or systemic immunosuppression. With baseline, cycle 4 day 1, and cycle 7 day 1 as timepoints, blood was sampled. The chain joins TRBV27 to TRBJ2-1; D might be TRBD1 or TRBD2, each matching 6 bases. The sample consisted of CD4+ or CD8+ T cells sorted from blood, taken in a trial of the OX40 agonist ivuxolimab. This clonotype originated in an adult with an advanced solid tumor such as melanoma, head and neck, liver or kidney cancer. CDR3 amino acids: CASSPHGGIYNEQFF. In DNA, the CDR3 is TGTGCCAGCAGTCCTCACGGGGGCATTTACAATGAGCAGTTCTTC.